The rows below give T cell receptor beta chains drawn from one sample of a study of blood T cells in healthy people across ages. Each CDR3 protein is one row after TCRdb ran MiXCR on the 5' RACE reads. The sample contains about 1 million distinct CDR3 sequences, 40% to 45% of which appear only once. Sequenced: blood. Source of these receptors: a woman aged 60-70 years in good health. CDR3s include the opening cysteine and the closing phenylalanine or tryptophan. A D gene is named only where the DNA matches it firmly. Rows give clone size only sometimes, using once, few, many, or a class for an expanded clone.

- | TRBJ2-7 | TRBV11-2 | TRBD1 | TGTGCCAGCAGAAGTCAGGGACAGGGGACCTACGAGCAGTACTTC | CASRSQGQGTYEQYF
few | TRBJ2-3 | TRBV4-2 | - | TGTGCCAGCAGCCAAGTCGATGAAGATACGCAGTATTTT | CASSQVDEDTQYF
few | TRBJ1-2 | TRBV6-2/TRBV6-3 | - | TGTGCCAGCAAGGCCAGCGCTTTCTATGGCTACACCTTC | CASKASAFYGYTF
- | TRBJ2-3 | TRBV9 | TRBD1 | TGTGCCAGCAGCGCCGGGACAGGGTATTTCGATACGCAGTATTTT | CASSAGTGYFDTQYF
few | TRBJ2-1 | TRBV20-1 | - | TGCAGTGCCCAAGGGGGGGCATACAATGAGCAGTTCTTC | CSAQGGAYNEQFF
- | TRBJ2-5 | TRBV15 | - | TGTGCCACCATCCAGGGGGGCCAAGAGACCCAGTACTTC | CATIQGGQETQYF
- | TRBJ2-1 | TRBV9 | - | TGTGCCAGCAGCGTAGAGTCTGACAGCCGCAATGAGCAGTTCTTC | CASSVESDSRNEQFF
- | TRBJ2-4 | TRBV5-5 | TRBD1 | TGTGCCAGCAGCTTGGCTGTTGGGACAGGGGGCTACAATGAGCAGTACTTC | CASSLAVGTGGYNEQYF
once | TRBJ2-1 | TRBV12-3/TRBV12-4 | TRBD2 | TGTGCCAGCAGTTTATTGACTAGCGGGATTCCGAGCAATGAGCAGTTCTTC | CASSLLTSGIPSNEQFF
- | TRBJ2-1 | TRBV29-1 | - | TGCAGCGCCGGGAGAGGCAGGGATGAGCAGTTCTTC | CSAGRGRDEQFF
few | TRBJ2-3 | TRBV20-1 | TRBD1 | TGCAGTGCTAGATCCGGGACAGGGCGCACAGATACGCAGTATTTT | CSARSGTGRTDTQYF
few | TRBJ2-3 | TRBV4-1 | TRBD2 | TGCGCCAGCAGCCAAGATGGTGGGGGGAGGGCAGATACGCAGTATTTT | CASSQDGGGRADTQYF
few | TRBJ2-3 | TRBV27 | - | TGTGCCAGCAGTTCGTCGGCAGATACGCAGTATTTT | CASSSSADTQYF
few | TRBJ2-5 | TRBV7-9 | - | TGTGCCAGCAGCCAGACCGTGGGCGACCAGTACTTC | CASSQTVGDQYF
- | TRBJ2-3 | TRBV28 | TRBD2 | TGTGCCAGCAGTTTCGGGACTAGCGGAGGCGATGCGCAGTATTTT | CASSFGTSGGDAQYF
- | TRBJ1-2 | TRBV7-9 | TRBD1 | TGTGCCAGCAGCTTAGGGACAGGGCGAAATGATGGCTACACCTTC | CASSLGTGRNDGYTF
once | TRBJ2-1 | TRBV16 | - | TGTGCCAGCAGCCCCGCTTGGGGACCATCTTTCTCCTTCAATGAGCAGTTCTTC | CASSPAWGPSFSFNEQFF
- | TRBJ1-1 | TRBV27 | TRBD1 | TGTGCCAGCAGTTTGGGACAGTCCCCCCGTGTTGAAGCTTTCTTT | CASSLGQSPRVEAFF
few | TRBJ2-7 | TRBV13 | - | TGTGCCAGCAGCTATCTCGTGACAGGTGCCTCCTACGAGCAGTACTTC | CASSYLVTGASYEQYF
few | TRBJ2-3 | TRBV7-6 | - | TGTGCCAGCAGCTTAGAAATGGGGGCGCAGGCAGATACGCAGTATTTT | CASSLEMGAQADTQYF
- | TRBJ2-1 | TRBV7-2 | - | TGTGCCAGCAGAGATCGGACTCGGAATGGTGAGCAGTTCTTC | CASRDRTRNGEQFF
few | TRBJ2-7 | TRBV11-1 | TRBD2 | TGTGCCAGCACCCCGGGACTAGAGTTCTACGAGCAGTACTTC | CASTPGLEFYEQYF
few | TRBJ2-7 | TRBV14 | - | TGTGCCAGCAGCCAAGTTCAGGGACTTTACGAGCAGTACTTC | CASSQVQGLYEQYF
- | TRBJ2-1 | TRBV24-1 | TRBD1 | TGTGCCACCAGTGATGGGGAGACAGGGAACTACAATGAGCAGTTCTTC | CATSDGETGNYNEQFF
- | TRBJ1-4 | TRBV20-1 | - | TGCAGTGCTAGGGGGACAACTAATGAAAAACTGTTTTTT | CSARGTTNEKLFF
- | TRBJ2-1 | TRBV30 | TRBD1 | TGTGCCTGGAGTCCCCTGGGGACAGAATACAATGAGCAGTTCTTC | CAWSPLGTEYNEQFF
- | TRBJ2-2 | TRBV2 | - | TGTGCCAGCAGTGAATACAGTACCGGGGAGCTGTTTTTT | CASSEYSTGELFF
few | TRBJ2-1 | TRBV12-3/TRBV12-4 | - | TGTGCCAGCAACCCGGGGTGGGTAGAGTATGAGCAGTTCTTC | CASNPGWVEYEQFF
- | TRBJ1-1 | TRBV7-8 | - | TGTGCCAGCACAAAGGTTGGTGAAGCTTTCTTT | CASTKVGEAFF
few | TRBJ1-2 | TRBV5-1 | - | TGCGCCAGCAGCTTGGATCTCCCATTAACCTATGGCTACACCTTC | CASSLDLPLTYGYTF
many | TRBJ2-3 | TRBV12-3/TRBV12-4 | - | TGTGCCAGCAGTTTGGGTGAGCGGCCCACAGATACGCAGTATTTT | CASSLGERPTDTQYF
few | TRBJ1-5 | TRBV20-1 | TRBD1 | TGCAGTGCGCGGACAGGGGTCAATCAGCCCCAGCATTTT | CSARTGVNQPQHF
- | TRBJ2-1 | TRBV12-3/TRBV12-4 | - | TGTGCCAGCAGTCCATCGACAGTTGGGGAGCAGTTCTTC | CASSPSTVGEQFF
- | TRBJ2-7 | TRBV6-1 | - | TGTGCCAGCAGTGAATTCGGCGGGCCCCGCGACGAGCAGTACTTC | CASSEFGGPRDEQYF
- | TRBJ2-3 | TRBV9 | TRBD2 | TGTGCCAGCAGCGGGGGACTAGCGCAAAACGAAAACACAGATACGCAGTATTTT | CASSGGLAQNENTDTQYF
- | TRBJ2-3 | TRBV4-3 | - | TGCGCCAGCAGCCAAGATCGGTGGGCACCCCGGGGCACAGATACGCAGTATTTT | CASSQDRWAPRGTDTQYF
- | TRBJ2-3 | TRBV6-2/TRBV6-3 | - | TGTGCCAGCAGTTACCCAGGGGCGCAGTATTTT | CASSYPGAQYF
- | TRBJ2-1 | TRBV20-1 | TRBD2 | TGCAGTGCTAGCCTTTCCGGGACTAGCGGGAGTCAGTTCTTC | CSASLSGTSGSQFF
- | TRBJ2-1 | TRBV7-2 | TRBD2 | TGTGCCAGCAGCTTAGTGCCTAGCGGGGATAATTACAATGAGCAGTTCTTC | CASSLVPSGDNYNEQFF
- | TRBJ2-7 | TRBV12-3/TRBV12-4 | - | TGTGCCAGCGGTCCCTTGAAGTACGAGCAGTACTTC | CASGPLKYEQYF
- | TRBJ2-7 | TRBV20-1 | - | TGCAGTGCTACCGACGGAACCTACGAGCAGTACTTC | CSATDGTYEQYF
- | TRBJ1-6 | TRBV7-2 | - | TGTGCCAGCAGCTTAGGAGTGGCAAATTCACCCCTCCACTTT | CASSLGVANSPLHF
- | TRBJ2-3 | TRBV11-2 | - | TGTGCCAGCAGCTTATTTACGGGGGCGCGCACAGATGCGCAGTATTTT | CASSLFTGARTDAQYF
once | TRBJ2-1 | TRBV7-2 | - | TGTGCCAGCAGCCCGCAACTCAGCAATGAGCAGTTCTTC | CASSPQLSNEQFF
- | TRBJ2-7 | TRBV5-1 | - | TGCGCCAGCAGCTTGGTAATCCAGGGAGCGAATGAGCAGTACTTC | CASSLVIQGANEQYF
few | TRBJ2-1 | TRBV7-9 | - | TGTGCCAGCACACTAGGGGGGTCCCTCAATGAGCAGTTCTTC | CASTLGGSLNEQFF
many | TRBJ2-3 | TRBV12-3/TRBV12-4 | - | TGTGCCAGCAGCTTAGTTGGGACAGATACGCAGTATTTT | CASSLVGTDTQYF
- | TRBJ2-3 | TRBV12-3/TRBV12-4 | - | TGTGCCAGCAGTTTAGCTAGAGCTGGTACGCAGTATTTT | CASSLARAGTQYF
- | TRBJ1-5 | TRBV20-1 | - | TGCAGTGCGTCGCCCCTAGGGGGGGAGGATCAGCCCCAGCATTTT | CSASPLGGEDQPQHF
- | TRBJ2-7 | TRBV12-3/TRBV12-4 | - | TGTGCCAGCAGTAACAACGGAGGGCGCAGCGAGCAGTACTTC | CASSNNGGRSEQYF
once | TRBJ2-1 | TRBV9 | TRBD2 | TGTGCCAGCAGCGTAAGGGACTACCACAATGAGCAGTTCTTC | CASSVRDYHNEQFF
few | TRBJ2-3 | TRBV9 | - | TGTGCCAGCAGCGTAGGAGGGAGTTCAGATACGCAGTATTTT | CASSVGGSSDTQYF
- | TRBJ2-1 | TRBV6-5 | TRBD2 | TGTGCCAGCAGTCGACTCGGACTAGCGGCATCCCTGGATGAGCAGTTCTTC | CASSRLGLAASLDEQFF
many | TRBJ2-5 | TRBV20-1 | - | TGCAGTGCTAGACCCGGGGTACAAGAGACCCAGTACTTC | CSARPGVQETQYF
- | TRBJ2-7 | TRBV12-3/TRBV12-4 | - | TGTGCCAGCAGGCAAGACTTACTTGGGGGTTACGAGCAGTACTTC | CASRQDLLGGYEQYF
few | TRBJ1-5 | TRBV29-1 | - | TGCAGCGCTCAATTCGATTCTACTATCGTGGGCAATCAGCCCCAGCATTTT | CSAQFDSTIVGNQPQHF
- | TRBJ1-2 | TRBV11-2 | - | TGTGCCGGCAGCTTAGTCAACTATGGCTACACCTTC | CAGSLVNYGYTF
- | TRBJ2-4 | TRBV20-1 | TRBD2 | TGCAGTGCCAGTCGTTGGGCCTCTAGCGGGGTAGCCAAAAACATTCAGTACTTC | CSASRWASSGVAKNIQYF